Included here is one TCR beta chain sequence, with context. What it recognizes is unknown. Researchers ran the assay at a deep level. Generated by immunoSEQ multiplex PCR, the TCRdb table keeps only in-frame clones and is missing some. Of about a million clones in the sample, around three quarters were seen once. This record comes from a study of shared clonotypes between healthy human individuals. Study at large: Per donor, CD8 memory used one plate, CD8 naive used two, CD4 memory used three and CD4 naive used three.

Points from the study as a whole: Among several donors, roughly 5% of naive CD4 clonotypes were found in common.

The CDR3 sequence is 14 residues long. The V gene lost 6 bases and the J gene lost 5 bases, with 16 bases spanning the gap. Per germline, CDR1 SGHAT and CDR2 FQNNGV. The TCR was taken from a man younger than 35 in good health. The specimen sequenced was memory CD4+ T cells sorted from blood. The sample's subset: CD45RA-negative fraction. The genes are TRBV11-2 and TRBJ2-5; a possible D gene is TRBD2 (6 bases). The CDR3 protein is CASSSTRTTETQYF. The CDR3 DNA sequence: TGTGCCAGCAGTTCGACCAGGACTACGGAGACCCAGTACTTC.